The 23 T cell receptor beta chains presented below share a single source sample, sequenced in a study of blood T cell repertoires in COVID-19. Profiling relied on immunoSEQ multiplex PCR, and the TCRdb table lists in-frame clones only, not all of them. The sample has approximately 65,000 clones; 70% to 90% are singletons. The specimen sequenced was peripheral blood. These receptors were obtained from a man in his fifties or sixties with acute or convalescent COVID-19.

The J gene is TRBJ2-7, the V gene TRBV2, with unresolved D. The CDR3 totals 13 residues. V was pared by 7 bases and J by 0 bases, with 10 bases between. Germline lookup yields CDR1 SNHLY and CDR2 FYNNEI. The CDR3 DNA reads TGTGCCAGCAAGCGCGCGAGCTCCTACGAGCAGTACTTC. It translates to CASKRASSYEQYF.

The J gene is TRBJ2-3, the V gene TRBV18, with 7 bases matching TRBD2. The J segment lost 6 bases and the V segment lost 3 bases, leaving 3 bases of the junction unmatched. Germline assignment: CDR1 KGHSH and CDR2 LQKENI. The length of the CDR3 is 13 residues. The CDR3 loop is CASSPGTTDTQYF. The DNA for the CDR3 is TGTGCCAGCTCACCCGGGACTACCGATACGCAGTATTTT.

The rearrangement uses TRBV30 and TRBJ1-3; D is unclear. Trimming took off 2 bases at V and 3 bases at J, with 5 bases between the two ends. Germline V lookup: CDR1 GTSNPN, CDR2 SVGIG (reference sequence). This CDR3 has 12 residues. The chain's CDR3 is CAWSLSGNTIYF. The CDR3 coding sequence is TGTGCCTGGAGTCTAAGTGGAAACACCATATATTTT. Drawing the rest from reference TRBV30 and TRBJ1-3, the complete variable domain is SQTIHQWPATLVQPVGSPLSLECTVEGTSNPNLYWYRQAAGRGLQLLFYSVGIGQISSEVPQNLSASRPQDRQFILSSKKLLLSDSGFYLCAWSLSGNTIYFGEGSWLTVV.

This clone appeared a single time. This sequence joins TRBV15 and TRBJ2-1, with D unclear. The V gene's germline CDR1 is LNHNV and CDR2 YYDKDF (reference sequence). The V end was cut by 11 bases, the J end by 0 bases, with 14 bases between. CDR3 length: 14 residues. CDR3 in DNA: TGTGCCTCCTCGGTCTCGAGCTCCTACAATGAGCAGTTCTTC. This translates into CASSVSSSYNEQFF. The full variable domain, with the rest looked up from reference TRBV15 and TRBJ2-1, is DAMVIQNPRYQVTQFGKPVTLSCSQTLNHNVMYWYQQKSSQAPKLLFHYYDKDFNNEADTPDNFQSRRPNTSFCFLDIRSPGLGDTAMYLCASSVSSSYNEQFFGPGTRLTVL.

The gene calls are TRBV30 and TRBJ1-5; TRBD1 might be the D (5 bases). The CDR3 totals 14 residues. In germline, CDR1 is GTSNPN, CDR2 SVGIG (reference sequence). V lost 3 bases and J 7 bases, leaving 16 bases between the germline ends. CDR3 residues: CAWSSGMAVQPQHF. The DNA for the CDR3 is TGTGCCTGGAGCTCAGGGATGGCGGTACAGCCCCAGCATTTT.

The chain links TRBV25-1 to TRBJ1-2; TRBD1 agrees at 8 bases. Trimming cost V 4 bases and J 5 bases; bases outside gene matches: 15. The CDR3 is 17 residues long. Germline-derived CDR1 and CDR2 are MGHDK and SYGVNS. The CDR3 loop is CASSGLYPTGDRYGYTF. The CDR3 DNA reads TGTGCCAGCAGTGGGCTATACCCGACAGGGGATAGGTATGGCTACACCTTC.

The V and J genes are TRBV7-9 and TRBJ1-3; D perhaps matches TRBD1 (5 bases). The germline V gene has CDR1 SEHNR and CDR2 FQNEAQ (reference sequence). Trimming cost V 4 bases and J 6 bases, with 19 bases left between them. CDR3 length: 16 amino acids. CDR3 DNA sequence: TGTGCCAGCAGCTCACCACCCACAGGACCAACAAACACCATATATTTT. Its translation: CASSSPPTGPTNTIYF.

The rearrangement joins TRBV19 to TRBJ2-7; possible D gene TRBD1, 6 bases. The CDR3 has 16 amino acids. Trimming stripped 5 bases from V and 1 base from J, with 18 bases between. Germline V gives CDR1 LNHDA, CDR2 SQIVND (reference sequence). The CDR3 loop reads CASSLQGFATSYEQYF. DNA of the CDR3: TGTGCCAGTAGTCTACAGGGATTTGCTACTTCCTACGAGCAGTACTTC. The entire variable domain, with the rest obtained from reference TRBV19 and TRBJ2-7, is as follows: DGGITQSPKYLFRKEGQNVTLSCEQNLNHDAMYWYRQDPGQGLRLIYYSQIVNDFQKGDIAEGYSVSREKKESFPLTVTSAQKNPTAFYLCASSLQGFATSYEQYFGPGTRLTVT.

This sequence joins TRBV5-6 and TRBJ1-3, with TRBD1 as a possible D gene (6 bases). Per germline, CDR1 SGHDT and CDR2 YYEEEE. The CDR3 totals 15 residues. Trimming took 5 bases from V and 0 from J, leaving 12 bases between them. CDR3: CASSIDRFSGNTIYF. For the CDR3, the DNA is TGTGCCAGCAGTATTGACAGGTTCTCTGGAAACACCATATATTTT.

For this clone: The same CDR3 is also encoded by other DNA sequences in this sample. J is TRBJ2-1 and V is TRBV7-3; the match to TRBD2 covers 11 bases. With 5 bases clipped from V and 5 bases from J, the junction kept 5 bases outside the gene matches. CDR1 and CDR2 (germline): SGHTA, FQGTGA. This CDR3 is built from 15 residues. Here the CDR3 reads CASSPIAGGNNEQFF. CDR3 nucleotide sequence: TGTGCCAGCAGCCCCATAGCGGGGGGGAACAATGAGCAGTTCTTC.

The chain has TRBV6-5 and TRBJ2-5; D possibly corresponds to TRBD1 (6 bases). The V end was cut by 0 bases, the J end by 3 bases, with 8 bases between. The CDR3 totals 14 residues. The V gene's germline CDR1 is MNHEY and CDR2 SVGAGI. The CDR3 DNA sequence: TGTGCCAGCAGTTACTCCTACAGGGAAGAGACCCAGTACTTC. The encoded protein is CASSYSYREETQYF.

Turning to this clone: A read error may account for a junction end that differs from germline. The chain is built from TRBV7-7 and TRBJ1-3; D is uncertain. CDR3 length: 17 amino acids. Germline V gene data show CDR1 as SSHAT and CDR2 as FNYEAQ (reference sequence). The CDR3 region is CASSLSPGTSSGNTIYF. As DNA, the CDR3 is TGTGCTAGCAGCTTAAGTCCAGGAACCTCTTCTGGAAACACCATATATTTT.

Written as DNA, the CDR3 is TGTGCCAGTAGTATTGGGGCTATAACCCCATATGGCTACACCTTC. It yields the protein CASSIGAITPYGYTF. The chain carries TRBV19 and TRBJ1-2, with D perhaps matching TRBD1 (5 bases). The CDR3 is made up of 15 amino acids. Looked up from germline, CDR1 is LNHDA and CDR2 is SQIVND (reference sequence). V was pared by 3 bases and J by 5 bases, with 16 bases between.

The V and J genes are TRBV29-1 and TRBJ2-7; 9 bases fit TRBD1. Trimming cost V 7 bases and J 5 bases; bases outside gene matches: 6. Germline V gives CDR1 SQVTM, CDR2 ANQGSEA. CDR3 size: 12 residues. The CDR3 is CSAEDRGDEQYF. CDR3 nucleotides: TGCAGCGCAGAGGACAGGGGCGACGAGCAGTACTTC.

V and J are TRBV5-1 and TRBJ2-1, with D maybe TRBD1 (6 bases). This CDR3 spans 12 amino acids. Germline CDR1 and CDR2: SGHRS and YFSETQ. V was cut by 4 bases and J by 10 bases, with 12 bases left in between. CDR3 in amino acids: CASSETGGEQFF. As DNA, the CDR3 is TGCGCCAGCAGCGAGACAGGTGGGGAGCAGTTCTTC.

This clone has only a few counts. The V call is TRBV9, the J call TRBJ2-5; 11 bases are shared with TRBD1. Germline V lookup: CDR1 SGDLS, CDR2 YYNGEE. This CDR3 is built from 15 residues. The trim removed 0 bases at V and 5 bases at J, leaving 3 bases unmatched. The CDR3 here is CASSVGTGGRETQYF. CDR3 in DNA: TGTGCCAGCAGCGTAGGGACAGGGGGCCGGGAGACCCAGTACTTC. The full variable domain, its missing parts supplied by reference TRBV9 and TRBJ2-5, is DSGVTQTPKHLITATGQRVTLRCSPRSGDLSVYWYQQSLDQGLQFLIQYYNGEERAKGNILERFSAQQFPDLHSELNLSSLELGDSALYFCASSVGTGGRETQYFGPGTRLLVL.

The V call is TRBV7-9, the J call TRBJ1-1; TRBD1 aligns across 9 bases. J lost 1 base, V lost 5 bases, and 8 bases had no gene match. Germline V gene sequence: CDR1 SEHNR, CDR2 FQNEAQ (reference sequence). The CDR3 sequence is 16 residues long. CDR3 DNA sequence: TGTGCCAGCAGCCTGGGACAGGGAGGGACGAACACTGAAGCTTTCTTT. The encoded protein is CASSLGQGGTNTEAFF.

This clone was found a few times. V and J are TRBV14 and TRBJ1-1, with D hard to call. V was clipped by 2 bases and J by 11 bases, with 12 bases between them. Per the germline V gene, CDR1 is SGHDN and CDR2 is FVKESK. CDR3 size: 12 residues. The CDR3 reads CASSQWGGWAFF. For the CDR3, the DNA is TGTGCCAGCAGCCAATGGGGAGGATGGGCTTTCTTT.

The chain couples TRBV30 to TRBJ2-5, with D tentatively TRBD2 (6 bases). Trimming stripped 1 base from V and 5 bases from J, with 11 bases between. Germline CDR1 and CDR2: GTSNPN and SVGIG (reference sequence). The CDR3 runs 13 residues. Here the CDR3 reads CAWSGGDGETQYF. The CDR3, as DNA: TGTGCCTGGAGTGGGGGGGACGGGGAGACCCAGTACTTC.

V usage is TRBV11-3 and J usage is TRBJ2-1; 11 nucleotides align to TRBD2. This CDR3 region has 16 residues. Germline CDR1 reads SGHNT; CDR2 reads YENEEA. J gave up 7 bases and V 5 bases, and 10 bases lay outside the gene matches. This chain's CDR3 is CASSPGRLAGGNEQFF. Here the CDR3 DNA reads TGTGCCAGCAGCCCAGGGCGCCTAGCGGGAGGTAATGAGCAGTTCTTC.

V is TRBV19 and J is TRBJ1-4, with D possibly matching TRBD1 (5 bases). With 2 bases removed from V and 8 bases from J, the gap between germline ends came to 12 bases. Germline V gene data show CDR1 as LNHDA and CDR2 as SQIVND (reference sequence). The CDR3 consists of 14 residues. Written as DNA, the CDR3 is TGTGCCAGTAGTATAAGTGGGGCGCAGGAAAAACTGTTTTTT. Residues: CASSISGAQEKLFF.

This rearrangement joins TRBV5-4 to TRBJ1-1; unclear D gene. Trimming removed 4 bases at V and 4 bases at J, with 20 bases between. This CDR3 comprises 16 residues. The germline gives CDR1 SGHNT, CDR2 YYREEE (reference sequence). CDR3 in DNA: TGTGCCAGCAGCCTCCCGGCAAGGGTTGAGGGCACTGAAGCTTTCTTT. This encodes CASSLPARVEGTEAFF.

The rearrangement uses TRBV7-2 and TRBJ2-3, with D perhaps TRBD1 (5 bases). Germline V gene lookup returns CDR1 SGHTA and CDR2 FQGNSA. V lost 1 base and J lost 1, with 9 bases in between. The CDR3 runs to 15 residues. In nucleotides, the CDR3 is TGTGCCAGCAGCTTAGGAGGCAGGGGCACAGATACGCAGTATTTT. This encodes CASSLGGRGTDTQYF.